These T cell receptor beta chains were read from a single sample in a study of T cells in Graves' hyperthyroidism and ophthalmopathy. TCRdb re-called the multiplex PCR reads through MiXCR, storing one row per CDR3 protein. This sample has roughly 740,000 distinct CDR3 sequences, with roughly 15% found just once. The specimen sequenced was blood. These receptors were collected from a man younger than 30 with Graves' hyperthyroidism. Both conserved end residues are part of each CDR3.

J gene: TRBJ1-4; V gene: TRBV7-2; CDR3 protein: CASSPGLNEKLFF
J gene: TRBJ1-6; V gene: TRBV20-1; CDR3 protein: CSASGADSPLHF
J gene: TRBJ2-2; V gene: TRBV3-1; CDR3 protein: CASSLLTSGTNTGELFF
J gene: TRBJ2-1; V gene: TRBV18; CDR3 protein: CASSPRVHNEQFF
J gene: TRBJ2-3; V gene: TRBV7-3; CDR3 protein: CASSLIPRVDTQYF
J gene: TRBJ1-6; V gene: TRBV19; CDR3 protein: CASHERGTRGGSPLHF
J gene: TRBJ2-4; V gene: TRBV12-3/TRBV12-4; CDR3 protein: CASSFLVAKNIQYF
J gene: TRBJ2-7; V gene: TRBV6-8; CDR3 protein: CASAPQGLSYEQYF
J gene: TRBJ2-5; V gene: TRBV6-5; CDR3 protein: CASSSAQLAEQETQYF
J gene: TRBJ1-2; V gene: TRBV5-1; CDR3 protein: CASSSGTADPYGYTF
J gene: TRBJ1-5; V gene: TRBV20-1; CDR3 protein: CSARDPWAQPQHF
J gene: TRBJ2-3; V gene: TRBV2; CDR3 protein: CASTGGRAGDTQYF
J gene: TRBJ2-1; V gene: TRBV20-1; CDR3 protein: CSARVADEQFF
J gene: TRBJ2-1; V gene: TRBV28; CDR3 protein: CASSSEPSYNEQFF
J gene: TRBJ2-3; V gene: TRBV20-1; CDR3 protein: CSARGTTGGGSTDTQYF
J gene: TRBJ2-1; V gene: TRBV20-1; CDR3 protein: CSATGSGGPNEQFF
J gene: TRBJ2-1; V gene: TRBV2; CDR3 protein: CASSGRREGTSGRSYNEQFF
J gene: TRBJ2-1; V gene: TRBV12-3/TRBV12-4; CDR3 protein: CASRRPGARSEQFF
J gene: TRBJ1-6; V gene: TRBV28; CDR3 protein: CASTTATVSSYNSPLHF
J gene: TRBJ1-1; V gene: TRBV7-3; CDR3 protein: CASSPGGGPEAFF
J gene: TRBJ1-3; V gene: TRBV19; CDR3 protein: CASSNPGQGSGNTIYF
J gene: TRBJ2-3; V gene: TRBV2; CDR3 protein: CASRSSGTPNTQYF
J gene: TRBJ2-2; V gene: TRBV30; CDR3 protein: CAWRYTFGELFF
J gene: TRBJ2-1; V gene: TRBV11-2; CDR3 protein: CASSLTSGTTNEQFF
J gene: TRBJ1-5; V gene: TRBV4-3; CDR3 protein: CASSQPDREGRDNQPQHF